This T cell receptor beta chain stems from a study of T cell changes during pregnancy in multiple sclerosis. The repertoire was sequenced with immunoSEQ multiplex PCR; TCRdb's copy has only in-frame clones and lacks some. The top ten hold approximately 2.5% of the sample, which has about 85,000 clones, roughly 90% seen once. Only a few counts were recorded for this clone. The CDR3 has 13 amino acids. The ends were cut back, 4 bases at V and 1 base at J, with 7 bases in the middle. The germline V gene has CDR1 MNHEY and CDR2 SMNVEV (reference sequence). The chain carries TRBV27 and TRBJ1-1; D not certain. The sample here was peripheral blood, taken in the first trimester of pregnancy. The sequence derives from a female donor with multiple sclerosis, enrolled in a pregnancy study. CDR3 loop: CASSSPKNTEAFF. CDR3 in DNA: TGTGCCAGCAGTTCTCCTAAGAACACTGAAGCTTTCTTT.